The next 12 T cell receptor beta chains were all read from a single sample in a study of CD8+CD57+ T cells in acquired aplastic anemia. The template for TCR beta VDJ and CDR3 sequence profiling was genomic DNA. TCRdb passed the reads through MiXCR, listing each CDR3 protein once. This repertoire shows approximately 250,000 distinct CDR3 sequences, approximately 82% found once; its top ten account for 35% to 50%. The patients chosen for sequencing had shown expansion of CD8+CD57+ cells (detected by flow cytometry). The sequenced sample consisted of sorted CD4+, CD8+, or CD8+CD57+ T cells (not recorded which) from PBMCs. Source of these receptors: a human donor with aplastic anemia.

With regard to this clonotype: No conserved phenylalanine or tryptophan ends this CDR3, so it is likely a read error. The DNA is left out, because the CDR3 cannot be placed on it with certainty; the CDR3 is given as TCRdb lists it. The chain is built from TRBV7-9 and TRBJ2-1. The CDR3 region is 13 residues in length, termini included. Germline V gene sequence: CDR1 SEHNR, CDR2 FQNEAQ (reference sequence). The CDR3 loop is CASSPRQLEETQY.

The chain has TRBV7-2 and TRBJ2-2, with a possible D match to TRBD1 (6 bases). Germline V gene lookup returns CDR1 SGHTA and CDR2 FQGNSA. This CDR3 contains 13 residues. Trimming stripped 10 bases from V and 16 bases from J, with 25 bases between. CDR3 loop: CATGAGDTDKQFF. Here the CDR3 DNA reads TGTGCCACCGGGGCAGGGGACACCGATAAGCAGTTTTTT.

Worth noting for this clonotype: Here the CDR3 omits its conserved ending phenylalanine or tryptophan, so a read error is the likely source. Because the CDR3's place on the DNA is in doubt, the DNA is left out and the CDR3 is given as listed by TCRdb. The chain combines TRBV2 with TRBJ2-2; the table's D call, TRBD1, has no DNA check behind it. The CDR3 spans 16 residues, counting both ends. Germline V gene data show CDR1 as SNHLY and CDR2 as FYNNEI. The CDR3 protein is CASRDRGRAVRRAVHH.

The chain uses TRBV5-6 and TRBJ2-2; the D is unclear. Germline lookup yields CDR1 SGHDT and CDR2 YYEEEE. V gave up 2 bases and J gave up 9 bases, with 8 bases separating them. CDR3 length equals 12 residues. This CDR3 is CASSLPPRELFF. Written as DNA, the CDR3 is TGTGCCAGCAGCTTACCTCCTCGGGAGCTGTTTTTT.

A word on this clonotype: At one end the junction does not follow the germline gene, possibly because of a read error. CDR3 region: CASSLGRSYGANVPF. The CDR3 region has the DNA TGTGCCAGCAGCTTAGGACGTAGCTACGGGGCCAACGTCCCCTTC. The V and J genes are TRBV7-9 and TRBJ1-2; TRBD1 is a possible D gene (5 bases). The CDR3 totals 15 residues. The germline V gene has CDR1 SEHNR and CDR2 FQNEAQ (reference sequence). The whole variable domain, filled in from reference TRBV7-9 and TRBJ1-2, reads DTGVSQNPRHKITKRGQNVTFRCDPISEHNRLYWYRQTLGQGPEFLTYFQNEAQLEKSRLLSDRFSAERPKGSFSTLEIQRTEQGDSAMYLCASSLGRSYGANVPFGSGTRLTVV.

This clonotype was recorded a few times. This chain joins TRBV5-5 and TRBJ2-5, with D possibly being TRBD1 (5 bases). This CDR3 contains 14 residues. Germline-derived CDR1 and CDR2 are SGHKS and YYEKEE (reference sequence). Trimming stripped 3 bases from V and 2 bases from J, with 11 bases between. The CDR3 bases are TGTGCCAGCAGCTCCTCACAGGAGCAAGAGACCCAGTACTTC. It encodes CASSSSQEQETQYF. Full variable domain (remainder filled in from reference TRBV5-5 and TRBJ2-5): DAGVTQSPTHLIKTRGQQVTLRCSPISGHKSVSWYQQVLGQGPQFIFQYYEKEERGRGNFPDRFSARQFPNYSSELNVNALLLGDSALYLCASSSSQEQETQYFGPGTRLLVL.

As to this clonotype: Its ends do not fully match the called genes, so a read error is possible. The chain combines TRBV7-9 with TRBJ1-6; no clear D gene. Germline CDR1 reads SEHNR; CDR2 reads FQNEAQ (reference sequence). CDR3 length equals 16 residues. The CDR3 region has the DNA TGTGCCAGCAGCTTTGGGGAAAGCGGCTATAATGCACCCCTCCACTTT. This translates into CASSFGESGYNAPLHF.

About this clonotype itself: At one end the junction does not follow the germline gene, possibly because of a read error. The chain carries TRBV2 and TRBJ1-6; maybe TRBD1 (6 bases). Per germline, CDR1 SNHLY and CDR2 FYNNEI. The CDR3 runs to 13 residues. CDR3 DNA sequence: TGTGCCAGCAGTGTAGGGGGGATCCAACACCTCTTCTTT. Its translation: CASSVGGIQHLFF.

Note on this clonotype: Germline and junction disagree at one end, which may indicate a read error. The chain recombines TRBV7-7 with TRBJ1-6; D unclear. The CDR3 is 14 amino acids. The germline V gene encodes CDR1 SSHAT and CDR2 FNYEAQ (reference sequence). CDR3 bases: TGTGCCAGCAGCTTCAATATCCAAAATACCCACTACTTCTTT. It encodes CASSFNIQNTHYFF.

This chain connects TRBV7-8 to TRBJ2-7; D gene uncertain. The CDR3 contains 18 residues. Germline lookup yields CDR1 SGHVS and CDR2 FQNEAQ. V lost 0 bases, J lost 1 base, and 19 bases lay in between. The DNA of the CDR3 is TGTGCCAGCAGCTTAGCTGGAGACGGCGAAGCCCTTTCCTACGAGCAGTACGTC. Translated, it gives CASSLAGDGEALSYEQYV.

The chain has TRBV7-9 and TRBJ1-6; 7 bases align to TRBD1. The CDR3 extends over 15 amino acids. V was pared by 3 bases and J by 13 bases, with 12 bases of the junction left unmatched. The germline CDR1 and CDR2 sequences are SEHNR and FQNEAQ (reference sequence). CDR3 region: CASSLVGGQRAPLHF. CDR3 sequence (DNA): TGTGCCAGCAGCTTGGTTGGGGGACAGCGGGCCCCCCTCCACTTT.

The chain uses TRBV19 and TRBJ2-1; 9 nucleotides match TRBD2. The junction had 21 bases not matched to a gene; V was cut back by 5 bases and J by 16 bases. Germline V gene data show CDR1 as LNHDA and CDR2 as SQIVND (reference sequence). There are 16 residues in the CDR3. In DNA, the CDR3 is TGTGCCAGTAGTTTTGAAAGCAGCGGGGGGAGCGATGAGTACTTCTTC. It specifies CASSFESSGGSDEYFF.